This T cell receptor (beta chain) derives from a study of tumour-infiltrating T cells in Burkitt lymphoma. In the study overall: Survival, overall and progression-free, tracked with productive clonality.

Study-wide points: Several public clonotypes were shared across many Burkitt lymphoma patients.

The CDR3 totals 13 residues. With 5 bases removed from V and 1 base from J, the gap between germline ends came to 6 bases. CDR1 MGHRA and CDR2 YSYEKL come from the germline V gene. In the case of this clone: Its target is not known.

The repertoire was sequenced with immunoSEQ multiplex PCR; TCRdb's copy has only in-frame clones and lacks some. Of over a thousand clones in the sample, 9.5% to 12% are singletons; the top ten hold about 5.2%. Sequencing input: tumor tissue. The sequence was obtained from a human donor with Burkitt lymphoma. The chain uses TRBV4-1 and TRBJ1-3; maybe TRBD1 (5 bases). The CDR3 sequence: CASSWTSGNTIYF. CDR3 in DNA: TGCGCCAGCAGCTGGACATCTGGAAACACCATATATTTT.